Many counts were recorded for the clone carrying this TCR beta chain. Its antigen is unknown. Quantitative 5'-RACE with molecular barcodes generated TCR beta libraries. TCRdb reanalysed the 5' RACE reads using MiXCR and keeps one entry per CDR3 protein. Of about 90,000 distinct CDR3 sequences in the sample, around 26% are singletons; the top ten hold about 60%. Looked up from germline, CDR1 is SGHRS and CDR2 is YFSETQ. V lost 1 base and J lost 0, with 9 bases in between. This CDR3 has 15 amino acids. This entry comes from a study of CD8 T cells in ankylosing spondylitis. Study findings and constraints: Blood from ankylosing spondylitis patients appeared to carry a characteristic roughly eight-variant TCR beta motif. The clones that were linked to disease were reported to be significantly enriched in matched synovial fluid samples from ankylosing spondylitis patients.

This clonotype was sampled from a male donor with ankylosing spondylitis or in good health (not recorded which). The genes are TRBV5-1 and TRBJ2-3, with D perhaps matching TRBD2 (5 bases). Specimen: blood, either unsorted or a sorted T cell fraction (not recorded which). The CDR3 nucleotides read TGCGCCAGCAGCTTGAGAGGGCTAAGCACAGATACGCAGTATTTT. As protein: CASSLRGLSTDTQYF.